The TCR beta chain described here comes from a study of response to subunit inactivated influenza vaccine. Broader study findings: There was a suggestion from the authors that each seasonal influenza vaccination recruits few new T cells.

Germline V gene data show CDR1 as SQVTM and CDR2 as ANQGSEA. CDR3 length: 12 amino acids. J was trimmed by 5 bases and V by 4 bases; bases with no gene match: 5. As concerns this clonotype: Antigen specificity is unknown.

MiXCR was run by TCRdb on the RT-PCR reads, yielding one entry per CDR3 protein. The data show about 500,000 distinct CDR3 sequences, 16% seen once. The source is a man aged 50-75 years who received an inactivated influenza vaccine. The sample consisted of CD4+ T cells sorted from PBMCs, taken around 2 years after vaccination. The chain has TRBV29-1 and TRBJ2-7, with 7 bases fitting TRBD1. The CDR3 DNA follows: TGCAGCGTTGCCGCGACAGGGAACGAGCAGTACTTC. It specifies CSVAATGNEQYF.